This TCR beta chain was found in a study of breast tumors, draining lymph nodes, adjacent tissues. Axillary draining lymph nodes of breast cancer patients supplied the node samples. TCRdb reprocessed the multiplex PCR reads via MiXCR and lists one record per CDR3 protein. The profile shows roughly 220,000 distinct CDR3 sequences, nearly 35% of them singletons. The CDR3 runs to 16 residues. The trim removed 0 bases at V and 4 bases at J, leaving 6 bases unmatched. Germline assignment: CDR1 MGHRA and CDR2 YSYEKL. Material: axillary lymph node tissue. The chain joins TRBV4-1 to TRBJ2-7; 10 bases line up with TRBD2. This receptor was identified in a female donor with breast cancer. Some clones in this sample may be carry-over from other donors' samples. CDR3 sequence (DNA): TGCGCCAGCAGCCAAGAGGCTAGCGGGAGAGTGTACGAGCAGTACTTC. Translating it yields CASSQEASGRVYEQYF.